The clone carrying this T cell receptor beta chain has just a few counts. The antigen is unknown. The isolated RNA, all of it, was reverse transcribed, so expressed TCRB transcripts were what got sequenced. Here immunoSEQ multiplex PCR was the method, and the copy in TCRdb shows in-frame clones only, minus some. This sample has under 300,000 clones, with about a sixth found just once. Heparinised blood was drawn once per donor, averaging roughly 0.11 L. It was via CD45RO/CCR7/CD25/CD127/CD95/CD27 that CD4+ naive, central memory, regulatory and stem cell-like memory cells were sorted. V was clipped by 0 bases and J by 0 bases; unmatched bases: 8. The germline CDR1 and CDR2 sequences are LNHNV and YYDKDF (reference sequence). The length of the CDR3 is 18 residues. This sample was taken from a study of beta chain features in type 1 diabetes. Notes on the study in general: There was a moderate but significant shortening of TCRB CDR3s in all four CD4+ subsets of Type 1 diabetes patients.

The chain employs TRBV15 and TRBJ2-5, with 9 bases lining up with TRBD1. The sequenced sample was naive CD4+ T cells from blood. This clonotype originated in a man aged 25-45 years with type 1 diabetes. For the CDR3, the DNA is TGTGCCACCAGCAGAGAGTATCCGGGACAGGGTAACCAAGAGACCCAGTACTTC. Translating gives CATSREYPGQGNQETQYF.